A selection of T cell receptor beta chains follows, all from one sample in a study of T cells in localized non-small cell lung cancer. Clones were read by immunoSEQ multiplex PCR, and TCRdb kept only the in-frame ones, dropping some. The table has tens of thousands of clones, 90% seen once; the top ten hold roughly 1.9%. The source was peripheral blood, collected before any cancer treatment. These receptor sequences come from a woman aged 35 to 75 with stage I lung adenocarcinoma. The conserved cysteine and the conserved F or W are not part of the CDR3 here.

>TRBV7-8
ASSWIGTSGRDETQY
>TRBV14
ASSQLGGNYGYT
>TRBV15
ATSREGQGNHNEQF
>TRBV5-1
ASSLQGAGLNTEAF
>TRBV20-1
SASLYNEQF
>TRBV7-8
ASSTQGNTGELF
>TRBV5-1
ASSLGAGGALGETQY
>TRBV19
ASGRRNQPQH
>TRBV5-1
ASSLTVVEGSEQF
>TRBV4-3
ASSQGTPLEAF
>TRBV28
ASSFYTSGQPQH
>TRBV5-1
ASSLSGQINEKLF
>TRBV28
AGSLSAGGTDTQY
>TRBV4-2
ASSHESGGPEQQY
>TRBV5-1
ASGPGQGAGEAF
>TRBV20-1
SARPETEQF
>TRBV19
ASSISREGRYEQF
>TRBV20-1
SARIQETQY
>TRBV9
ASSAGGGQAYNEQF
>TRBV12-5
ASGSRTSGRAGMQETQY
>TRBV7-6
ASSLAYRGNEQF
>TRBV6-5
ASSPDTAYGYT
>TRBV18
ASSAGLGQPQH
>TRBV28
ASSFVGEGMNTEAF
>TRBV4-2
ASSQKDSHSAGYT
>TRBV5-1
ASSRGQATNEKLF
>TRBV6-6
ASRRQGADGELF
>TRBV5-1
ASSLEVAGWGSDSPLH
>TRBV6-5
ASRPQGGAAGTQH
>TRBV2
ASTTRPEARNTIY
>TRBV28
ASSLRTGGYGYT
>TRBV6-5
ASSYANRDPYEQY
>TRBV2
ATITGVSDTQY
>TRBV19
ASSISSHSNQPQH
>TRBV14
ASSVTSGTDTQY
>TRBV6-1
ATSTDSNQPQH
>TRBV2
ASSTDVTDIYNSPLH
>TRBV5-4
ASSLDRGNSPLH
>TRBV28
ASSLISSGGSTDTQY
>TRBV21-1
ASSNRTGTTQPQH
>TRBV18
ASSQNRNQPQH